The 27 T cell receptor beta chains below all came from one sample that was sequenced in a study of shared clonotypes between healthy human individuals. Sequencing was performed with immunoSEQ multiplex PCR; in TCRdb, only in-frame clones are kept and a portion is missing. The repertoire holds about 700,000 clones, with under 95% as singletons. CD45RO-negative CD8 cells positively selected for CCR7 made up the naive population, which excluded terminally differentiated effector memory CD45RA+ cells. The sample consisted of naive CD8+ T cells sorted from blood. The receptors derive from a man younger than 45 in good health.

This chain links TRBV27 with TRBJ2-7; D uncertain. Germline V gene lookup returns CDR1 MNHEY and CDR2 SMNVEV (reference sequence). Trimming took off 5 bases at V and 0 bases at J, with 11 bases between the two ends. This CDR3 has 14 amino acids. The CDR3 reads CASSPAWGSYEQYF. In DNA form, the CDR3 reads TGTGCCAGCAGTCCCGCGTGGGGCTCCTACGAGCAGTACTTC.

Notes on this clone: One junction end does not reproduce the germline sequence, and a read error may be involved. V and J are TRBV7-2 and TRBJ2-7; TRBD1 matches 8 bases. The CDR3 has 13 amino acids. Germline CDR1 and CDR2: SGHTA and FQGNSA. The CDR3 sequence: CASSLAQGAEQYF. For the CDR3, the DNA is TGTGCCAGCAGTTTAGCGCAGGGGGCCGAGCAGTACTTC.

Ten or more counts support this clone. The rearrangement uses TRBV11-2 and TRBJ1-2; D perhaps matches TRBD1 (5 bases). The length of the CDR3 is 16 residues. V lost 5 bases, J lost 8 bases, and 24 bases lay in between. Per the germline V gene, CDR1 is SGHAT and CDR2 is FQNNGV. In DNA form, the CDR3 reads TGTGCCAGCAGCCCCTCGGGGGGACTCCAAAGGTGGGGCTACACCTTC. This encodes CASSPSGGLQRWGYTF.

This rearrangement joins TRBV4-1 to TRBJ1-2; perhaps TRBD1 as D (5 bases). The CDR3 is made up of 16 amino acids. V lost 4 bases and J 0 bases, leaving 15 bases between the germline ends. Germline V gene data show CDR1 as MGHRA and CDR2 as YSYEKL. Written as DNA, the CDR3 is TGCGCCAGCAGCCGCCACGAGGGGAATCCTAACTATGGCTACACCTTC. Protein: CASSRHEGNPNYGYTF.

The DNA for the CDR3 is TGTGCCAGCAGCCTCGGGTCGAACACTGAAGCTTTCTTT. Amino acid sequence: CASSLGSNTEAFF. V usage is TRBV5-4 and J usage is TRBJ1-1; no firm D call. V was clipped by 4 bases and J by 1 base, with 8 bases between them. The CDR3 is 13 residues long. The germline gives CDR1 SGHNT, CDR2 YYREEE (reference sequence).

V is TRBV2 and J is TRBJ1-4, with D perhaps TRBD1 (5 bases). Germline V gives CDR1 SNHLY, CDR2 FYNNEI. The CDR3 has 15 amino acids. Trimming removed 0 bases from V and 3 bases from J, with 8 bases in between. The CDR3 DNA is TGTGCCAGCAGTGAAGCCAGGGTAGCTAATGAAAAACTGTTTTTT. Amino acid sequence: CASSEARVANEKLFF.

On this clone itself: The same CDR3 arises from other DNA sequences in this sample as well. This rearrangement joins TRBV10-3 to TRBJ1-5; no clear D. This CDR3 contains 13 residues. Germline values: CDR1 ENHRY, CDR2 SYGVKD. The ends were cut back, 0 bases at V and 2 bases at J, with 2 bases in the middle. CDR3 DNA: TGTGCCATCAGTGAGTCCGGCAATCAGCCCCAGCATTTT. This encodes CAISESGNQPQHF.

Only a few counts were recorded for this clone. The rearrangement uses TRBV4-1 and TRBJ2-7, with 8 nucleotides matching TRBD2. This CDR3 has 15 amino acids. Germline V CDR1 and CDR2: MGHRA, YSYEKL. Germline trimming cut 0 bases from V and 3 bases from J; bases unmatched to any gene: 4. The DNA of the CDR3 is TGCGCCAGCAGCCAAGACTTGACTAGCGTCTACGAGCAGTACTTC. Residues: CASSQDLTSVYEQYF.

The chain is built from TRBV28 and TRBJ2-2, with D maybe TRBD2 (5 bases). From germline, CDR1 is MDHEN and CDR2 SYDVKM. The CDR3 has 15 amino acids. Trimming took 2 bases from V and 5 from J, leaving 12 bases between them. DNA for the CDR3: TGTGCCAGCAGTTTAGCGGACTGGGCGACCGGGGAGCTGTTTTTT. Encoded protein: CASSLADWATGELFF.

This clone was counted once. V and J are TRBV13 and TRBJ2-7; D perhaps matches TRBD2 (6 bases). V shed 7 bases and J shed 5 bases, with 15 bases lying between them. Germline CDR1 and CDR2: PRHDT and FYEKMQ (reference sequence). This CDR3 has 13 amino acids. CDR3 sequence: CASTWGDGNEQYF. The CDR3 DNA reads TGTGCCAGCACCTGGGGGGACGGAAACGAGCAGTACTTC. Using reference TRBV13 and TRBJ2-7 for the parts outside the CDR3, the full variable domain is AAGVIQSPRHLIKEKRETATLKCYPIPRHDTVYWYQQGPGQDPQFLISFYEKMQSDKGSIPDRFSAQQFSDYHSELNMSSLELGDSALYFCASTWGDGNEQYFGPGTRLTVT.

This clone appeared a few times. This sample includes further DNA sequences coding for the same CDR3. The gene calls are TRBV28 and TRBJ2-7; 7 nucleotides agree with TRBD2. V trimming: 11 bases; J trimming: 3 bases; junction bases outside the gene matches: 4. Germline V gene lookup returns CDR1 MDHEN and CDR2 SYDVKM. CDR3 length equals 11 residues. CDR3 loop: CAAGGSYEQYF. CDR3 coding DNA: TGTGCCGCCGGCGGGAGCTACGAGCAGTACTTC.

This clone was seen more than once but under ten times. V and J are TRBV27 and TRBJ2-7; a possible D gene is TRBD2 (5 bases). Between the trimmed V and J ends, which lost 2 bases and 2 bases, there was a span of 13 bases. Germline CDR1 reads MNHEY; CDR2 reads SMNVEV (reference sequence). The CDR3 runs 15 residues. The CDR3 reads CASSLALTGTYEQYF. The DNA of the CDR3 is TGTGCCAGCAGTTTAGCCCTGACGGGGACCTACGAGCAGTACTTC.

V and J are TRBV18 and TRBJ2-3; D possibly corresponds to TRBD2 (5 bases). Germline CDR1 reads KGHSH; CDR2 reads LQKENI. Deletions cut 3 bases from V and 6 bases from J, with 16 bases between. The CDR3 spans 15 residues. The CDR3 sequence is CASSPPRTLWDTQYF. The CDR3 region has the DNA TGTGCCAGCTCACCTCCCAGGACTCTTTGGGATACGCAGTATTTT.

The chain has TRBV11-2 and TRBJ2-1, with 7 bases that match TRBD2. The V segment lost 1 base and the J segment 6 bases; nucleotides outside the gene matches: 6. The germline V gene has CDR1 SGHAT and CDR2 FQNNGV. This CDR3 spans 15 amino acids. CDR3 region: CASSLGWRESNEQFF. Written as DNA, the CDR3 is TGTGCCAGCAGCTTAGGGTGGCGGGAGAGCAATGAGCAGTTCTTC.

This chain joins TRBV5-6 and TRBJ2-7, with TRBD2 matching 10 bases. The junction had 8 bases not matched to a gene; V was cut back by 4 bases and J by 4 bases. The CDR3 runs 15 residues. The germline V gene has CDR1 SGHDT and CDR2 YYEEEE. The CDR3 sequence: CASSPPGLASYEQYF. As DNA, the CDR3 is TGTGCCAGCAGCCCCCCGGGACTAGCGTCTTACGAGCAGTACTTC.

This rearrangement joins TRBV4-1 to TRBJ2-7; perhaps TRBD2 as D (5 bases). This CDR3 is 18 amino acids long. The germline V gene encodes CDR1 MGHRA and CDR2 YSYEKL. V was trimmed by 2 bases and J by 0 bases, leaving 20 bases between them. In nucleotides, the CDR3 is TGCGCCAGCAGCCAATTCGCCCCGCGGGCCTCTTCCTCCTACGAGCAGTACTTC. It is translated as CASSQFAPRASSSYEQYF.

V gene TRBV6-5 combines with J gene TRBJ2-7, with D unresolved. V lost 4 bases to trimming and J lost 1 base, with 8 bases between them. This CDR3 is built from 13 residues. Germline V gene data show CDR1 as MNHEY and CDR2 as SVGAGI. The CDR3 loop reads CASSLTDSYEQYF. The CDR3 DNA reads TGTGCCAGCAGTTTAACGGATTCCTACGAGCAGTACTTC.

The rearrangement joins TRBV4-1 to TRBJ1-2; TRBD1 aligns across 9 bases. The CDR3 covers 15 residues. Losses at the gene ends were 4 bases for V and 4 bases for J; bases not matched to a gene: 7. CDR1 and CDR2 (germline): MGHRA, YSYEKL. The CDR3 bases are TGCGCCAGCAGCCCTCCCGGGACAGGGTTCTATGGCTACACCTTC. This translates into CASSPPGTGFYGYTF.

Regarding this clone: Other DNA sequences in this sample translate to the same CDR3. This chain uses TRBV4-1 with TRBJ2-1; D remains ambiguous. Trimming cost V 1 base and J 7 bases, with 5 bases left between them. The germline V gene has CDR1 MGHRA and CDR2 YSYEKL. This CDR3 region has 12 residues. CDR3 amino acids: CASSQGRNEQFF. The CDR3 region has the DNA TGCGCCAGCAGCCAAGGCAGAAATGAGCAGTTCTTC.

This clone showed up just once. The same CDR3 arises from other DNA sequences in this sample as well. The chain links TRBV27 to TRBJ2-7; D not certain. The V end lost 3 bases, the J end lost 4 bases, and 4 bases lay between the germline ends. The length of the CDR3 is 11 residues. The germline gives CDR1 MNHEY, CDR2 SMNVEV (reference sequence). CDR3: CASSFGYEQYF. The CDR3 nucleotides are TGTGCCAGCAGTTTTGGATACGAGCAGTACTTC.

As DNA, the CDR3 is TGTGCCTGGAGTGCCGGGACAGCAGGAACTGAAGCTTTCTTT. This translates into CAWSAGTAGTEAFF. The genes are TRBV30 and TRBJ1-1, with TRBD1 identical over 7 bases. Per germline, CDR1 GTSNPN and CDR2 SVGIG (reference sequence). The length of the CDR3 is 14 residues. The V and J ends lost 1 base and 5 bases, in that order; junction bases with no gene match: 7. Drawing the rest from reference TRBV30 and TRBJ1-1, the complete variable domain is SQTIHQWPATLVQPVGSPLSLECTVEGTSNPNLYWYRQAAGRGLQLLFYSVGIGQISSEVPQNLSASRPQDRQFILSSKKLLLSDSGFYLCAWSAGTAGTEAFFGQGTRLTVV.

This clone was detected only a few times. The CDR3 spells CATKVTSGSYNEQFF. In DNA, the CDR3 is TGTGCCACCAAAGTCACTAGCGGGAGCTACAATGAGCAGTTCTTC. The chain links TRBV19 to TRBJ2-1; the match to TRBD2 covers 11 bases. This CDR3 has 15 amino acids. V gave up 10 bases and J gave up 3 bases; unmatched junction bases: 8. Germline lookup yields CDR1 LNHDA and CDR2 SQIVND (reference sequence).

The V gene is TRBV28, the J gene TRBJ1-3, with D possibly being TRBD1 (6 bases). Germline V gene lookup returns CDR1 MDHEN and CDR2 SYDVKM. Trimming pared 3 bases from V and 3 bases from J, leaving 12 bases between. The CDR3 totals 15 residues. The CDR3 DNA sequence: TGTGCCAGCAGTTTGGATGGGGGCGGTGGAAACACCATATATTTT. It encodes CASSLDGGGGNTIYF.

About this clone: The sample contains more than one DNA sequence encoding this CDR3. V is TRBV4-1 and J is TRBJ2-1; 8 bases agree with TRBD2. V lost 1 base and J lost 7; bases outside the gene matches: 6. The germline V gene encodes CDR1 MGHRA and CDR2 YSYEKL. The CDR3 extends over 15 amino acids. The CDR3 region is CASSQGTSGSNEQFF. In DNA, the CDR3 is TGCGCCAGCAGCCAAGGGACCAGCGGGAGTAATGAGCAGTTCTTC.

The rearrangement uses TRBV5-1 and TRBJ2-3; D might be TRBD2 (5 bases). Trimming removed 0 bases from V and 1 base from J, with 9 bases in between. This CDR3 is 15 amino acids long. Germline CDR1 reads SGHRS; CDR2 reads YFSETQ. The CDR3 spells CASSLERAGTDTQYF. CDR3 nucleotides: TGCGCCAGCAGCTTGGAGAGGGCGGGCACAGATACGCAGTATTTT.

This chain links TRBV9 with TRBJ2-5; 7 positions match TRBD1. Near its end, the DNA agrees better with TRBJ2-7, so the J call may be wrong. This CDR3 comprises 15 residues. In germline, CDR1 is SGDLS, CDR2 YYNGEE. The CDR3 sequence: CASSVDETGPYEQYF. CDR3 DNA: TGTGCCAGCAGCGTAGACGAGACAGGGCCCTACGAGCAGTACTTC.

The J gene is TRBJ2-3, the V gene TRBV5-1; 8 bases align to TRBD1. Germline V gene data show CDR1 as SGHRS and CDR2 as YFSETQ. J lost 0 bases, V lost 2 bases, and 5 bases had no gene match. This CDR3 contains 16 residues. The DNA of the CDR3 is TGCGCCAGCAGCTTACGACAGGGGCCTAGCACAGATACGCAGTATTTT. It specifies CASSLRQGPSTDTQYF.